This T cell receptor (beta chain) was sequenced for a study of early T cells in non-severe SARS-CoV-2 infection. TCRdb independently ran MiXCR on the 5' RACE reads; one entry per CDR3 protein. This sample has around 26,000 distinct CDR3 sequences; 4% to 4.5% occur once, and the top ten carry 5.6%. Per the germline V gene, CDR1 is SQVTM and CDR2 is ANQGSEA. The germline V and J ends were trimmed by 6 bases and 0 bases, with 18 bases remaining between them. This CDR3 has 16 residues. Ten or more counts support this clonotype. The chain carries TRBV29-1 and TRBJ2-4; D is perhaps TRBD1 (7 bases). Sample: whole blood. This TCR was sampled from an adult who was a healthcare worker with PCR-confirmed SARS-CoV-2 infection or an uninfected control (not recorded which). CDR3 nucleotide sequence: TGCAGCGTGAAGGGGGCGGGGTATCTAGCCAAAAACATTCAGTACTTC. It encodes CSVKGAGYLAKNIQYF.